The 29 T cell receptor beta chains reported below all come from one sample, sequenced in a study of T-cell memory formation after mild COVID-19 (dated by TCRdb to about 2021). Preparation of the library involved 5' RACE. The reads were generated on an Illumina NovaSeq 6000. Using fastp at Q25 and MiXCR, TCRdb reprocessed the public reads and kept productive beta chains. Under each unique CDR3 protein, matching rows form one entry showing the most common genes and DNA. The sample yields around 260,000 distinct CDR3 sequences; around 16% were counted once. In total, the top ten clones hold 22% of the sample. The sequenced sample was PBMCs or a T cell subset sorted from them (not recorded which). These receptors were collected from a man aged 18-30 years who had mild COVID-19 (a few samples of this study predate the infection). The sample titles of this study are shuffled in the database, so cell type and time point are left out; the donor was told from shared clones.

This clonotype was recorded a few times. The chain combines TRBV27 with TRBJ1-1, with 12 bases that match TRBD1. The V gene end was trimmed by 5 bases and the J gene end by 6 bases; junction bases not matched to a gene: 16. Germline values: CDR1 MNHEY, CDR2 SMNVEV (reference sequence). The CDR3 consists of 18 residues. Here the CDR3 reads CASSLLPLLRDRGPEAFF. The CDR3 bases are TGTGCCAGCAGTCTACTCCCCCTTCTCCGGGACAGGGGGCCTGAAGCTTTCTTT.

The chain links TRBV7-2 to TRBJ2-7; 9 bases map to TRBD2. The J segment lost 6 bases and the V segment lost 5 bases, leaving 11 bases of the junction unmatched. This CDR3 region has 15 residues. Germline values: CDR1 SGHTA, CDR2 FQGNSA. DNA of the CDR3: TGTGCCAGCAGCGAGACCGGGACTAGCTTAGCCGAGCAGTACTTC. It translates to CASSETGTSLAEQYF.

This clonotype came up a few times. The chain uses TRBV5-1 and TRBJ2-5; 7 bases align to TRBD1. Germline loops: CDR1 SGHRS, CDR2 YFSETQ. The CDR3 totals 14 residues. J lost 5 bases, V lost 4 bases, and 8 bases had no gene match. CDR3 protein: CASSLGQDGETQYF. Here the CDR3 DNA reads TGCGCCAGCAGCCTAGGACAGGATGGGGAGACCCAGTACTTC. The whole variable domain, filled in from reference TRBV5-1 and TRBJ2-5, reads KAGVTQTPRYLIKTRGQQVTLSCSPISGHRSVSWYQQTPGQGLQFLFEYFSETQRNKGNFPGRFSGRQFSNSRSEMNVSTLELGDSALYLCASSLGQDGETQYFGPGTRLLVL.

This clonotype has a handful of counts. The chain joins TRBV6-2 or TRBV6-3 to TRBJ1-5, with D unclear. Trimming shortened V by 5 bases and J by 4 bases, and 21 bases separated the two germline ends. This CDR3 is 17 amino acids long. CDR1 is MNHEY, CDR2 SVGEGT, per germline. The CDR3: CASSPETRSSSNQPQHF. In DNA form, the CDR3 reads TGTGCCAGCAGTCCGGAAACCAGGTCCAGCTCAAATCAGCCCCAGCATTTT.

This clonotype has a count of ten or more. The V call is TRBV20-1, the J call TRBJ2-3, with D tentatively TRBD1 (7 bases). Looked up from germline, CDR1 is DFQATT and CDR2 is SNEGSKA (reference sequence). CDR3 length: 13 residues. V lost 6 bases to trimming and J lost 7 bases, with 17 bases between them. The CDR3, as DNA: TGCAGTGCGTTCCAGGGGGGACCCAATACGCAGTATTTT. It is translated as CSAFQGGPNTQYF.

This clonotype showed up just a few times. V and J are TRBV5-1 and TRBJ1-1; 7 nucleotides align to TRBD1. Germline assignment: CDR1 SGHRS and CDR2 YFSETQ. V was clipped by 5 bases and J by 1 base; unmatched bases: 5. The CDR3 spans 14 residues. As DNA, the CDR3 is TGCGCCAGCAGATTAGGGGGCCCGAACACTGAAGCTTTCTTT. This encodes CASRLGGPNTEAFF.

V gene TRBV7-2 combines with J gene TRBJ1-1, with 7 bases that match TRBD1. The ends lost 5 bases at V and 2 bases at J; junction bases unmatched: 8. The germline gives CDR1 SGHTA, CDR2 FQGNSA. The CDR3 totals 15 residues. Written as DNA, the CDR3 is TGTGCCAGCAGCCGAGCAGACAGGGCTAACACTGAAGCTTTCTTT. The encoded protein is CASSRADRANTEAFF.

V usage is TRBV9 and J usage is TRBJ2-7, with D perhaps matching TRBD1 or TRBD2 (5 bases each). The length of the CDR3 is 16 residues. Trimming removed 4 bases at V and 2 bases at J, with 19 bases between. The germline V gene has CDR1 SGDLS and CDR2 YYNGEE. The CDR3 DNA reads TGTGCCAGCAGCCCCCGCCAGTCGGGACCACCCTACGAGCAGTACTTC. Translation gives CASSPRQSGPPYEQYF.

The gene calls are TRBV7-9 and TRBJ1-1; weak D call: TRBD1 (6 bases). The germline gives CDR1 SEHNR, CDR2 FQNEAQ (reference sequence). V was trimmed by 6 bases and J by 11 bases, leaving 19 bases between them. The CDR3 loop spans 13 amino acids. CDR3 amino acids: CASSRTGGLDAFF. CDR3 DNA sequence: TGTGCCAGCAGTAGGACGGGGGGGCTGGACGCTTTCTTT.

CDR3 residues: CASSFGGPSNEQFF. CDR3 in DNA: TGTGCCAGCAGTTTCGGGGGACCCTCCAATGAGCAGTTCTTC. The genes are TRBV12-3 or TRBV12-4 and TRBJ2-1; possibly TRBD2 for D (6 bases). CDR3 length equals 14 residues. Trimming stripped 3 bases from V and 6 bases from J, with 12 bases between.

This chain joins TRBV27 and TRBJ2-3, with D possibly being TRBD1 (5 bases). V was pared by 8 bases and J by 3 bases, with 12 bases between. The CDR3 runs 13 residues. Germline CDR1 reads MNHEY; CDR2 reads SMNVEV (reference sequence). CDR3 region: CASQGRVTDTQYF. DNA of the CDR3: TGTGCCAGCCAGGGCCGGGTGACAGATACGCAGTATTTT.

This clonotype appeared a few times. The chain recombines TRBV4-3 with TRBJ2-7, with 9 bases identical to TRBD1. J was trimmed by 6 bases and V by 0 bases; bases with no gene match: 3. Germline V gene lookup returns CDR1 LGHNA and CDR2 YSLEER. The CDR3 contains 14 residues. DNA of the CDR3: TGCGCCAGCAGCCAAGACGGGACAGGGACCGAGCAGTACTTC. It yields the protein CASSQDGTGTEQYF.

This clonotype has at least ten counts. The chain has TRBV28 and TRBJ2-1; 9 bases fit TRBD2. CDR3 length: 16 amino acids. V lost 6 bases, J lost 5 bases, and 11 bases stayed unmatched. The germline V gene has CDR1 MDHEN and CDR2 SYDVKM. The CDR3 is CASRPSGTSPHNEQFF. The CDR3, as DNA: TGTGCCAGCAGACCGTCCGGGACTAGCCCCCACAATGAGCAGTTCTTC.

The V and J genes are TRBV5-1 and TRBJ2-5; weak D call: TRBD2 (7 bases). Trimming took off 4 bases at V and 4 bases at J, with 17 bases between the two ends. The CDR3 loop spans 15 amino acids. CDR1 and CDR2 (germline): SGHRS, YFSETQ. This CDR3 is CASSRGGLGGETQYF. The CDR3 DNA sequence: TGCGCCAGCAGCAGGGGGGGCCTAGGAGGAGAGACCCAGTACTTC.

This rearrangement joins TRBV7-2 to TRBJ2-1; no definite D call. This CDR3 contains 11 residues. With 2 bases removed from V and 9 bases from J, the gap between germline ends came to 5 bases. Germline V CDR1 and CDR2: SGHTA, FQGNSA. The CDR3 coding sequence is TGTGCCAGCAGCTTATGGGGTGAGCAGTTCTTC. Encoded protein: CASSLWGEQFF.

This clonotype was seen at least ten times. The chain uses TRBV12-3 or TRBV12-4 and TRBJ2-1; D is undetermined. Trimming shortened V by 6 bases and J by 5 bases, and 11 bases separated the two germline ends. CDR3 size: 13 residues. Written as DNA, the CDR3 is TGTGCCAGCAGGCCTGCAAGAAACAATGAGCAGTTCTTC. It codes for CASRPARNNEQFF.

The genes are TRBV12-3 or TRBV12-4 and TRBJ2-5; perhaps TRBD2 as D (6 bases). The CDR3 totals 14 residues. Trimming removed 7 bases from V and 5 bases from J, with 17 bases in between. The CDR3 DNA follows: TGTGCCAGCACGCAACGGGGGAGTCTCGAGACCCAGTACTTC. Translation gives CASTQRGSLETQYF.

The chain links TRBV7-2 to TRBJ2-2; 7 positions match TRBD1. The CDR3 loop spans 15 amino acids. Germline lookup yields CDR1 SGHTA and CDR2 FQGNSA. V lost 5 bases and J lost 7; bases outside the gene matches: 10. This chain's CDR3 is CASSPRGGRVGELFF. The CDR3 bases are TGTGCCAGCAGCCCCCGAGGGGGCCGGGTCGGGGAGCTGTTTTTT.

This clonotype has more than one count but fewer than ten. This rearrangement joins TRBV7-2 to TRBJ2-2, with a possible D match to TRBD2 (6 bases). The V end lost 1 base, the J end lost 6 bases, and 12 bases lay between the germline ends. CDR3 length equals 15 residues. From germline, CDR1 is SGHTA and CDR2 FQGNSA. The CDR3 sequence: CASSLVGGSAGELFF. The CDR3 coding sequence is TGTGCCAGCAGCTTAGTCGGGGGTAGCGCCGGGGAGCTGTTTTTT. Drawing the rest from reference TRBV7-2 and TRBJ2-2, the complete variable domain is GAGVSQSPSNKVTEKGKDVELRCDPISGHTALYWYRQSLGQGLEFLIYFQGNSAPDKSGLPSDRFSAERTGGSVSTLTIQRTQQEDSAVYLCASSLVGGSAGELFFGEGSRLTVL.

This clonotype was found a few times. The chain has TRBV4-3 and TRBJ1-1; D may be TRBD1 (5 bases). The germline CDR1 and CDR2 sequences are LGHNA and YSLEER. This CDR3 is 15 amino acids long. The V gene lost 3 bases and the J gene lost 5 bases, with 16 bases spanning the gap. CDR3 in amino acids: CASSQVPGGLTEAFF. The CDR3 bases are TGCGCCAGCAGCCAGGTTCCTGGGGGATTAACTGAAGCTTTCTTT.

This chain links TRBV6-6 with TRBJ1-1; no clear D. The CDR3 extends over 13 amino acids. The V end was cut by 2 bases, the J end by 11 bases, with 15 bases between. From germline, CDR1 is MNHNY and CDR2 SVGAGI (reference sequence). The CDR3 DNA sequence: TGTGCCAGCAGTTACCGGATTTGGGAGGGCGCTTTCTTT. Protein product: CASSYRIWEGAFF.

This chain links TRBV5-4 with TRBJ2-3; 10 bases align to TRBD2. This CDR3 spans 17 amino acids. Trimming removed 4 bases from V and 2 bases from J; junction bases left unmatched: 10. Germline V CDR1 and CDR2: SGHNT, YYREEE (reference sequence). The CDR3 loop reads CASSPNPSGGLTDTQYF. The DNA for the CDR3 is TGTGCCAGCAGCCCAAATCCTAGCGGGGGCCTCACAGATACGCAGTATTTT.

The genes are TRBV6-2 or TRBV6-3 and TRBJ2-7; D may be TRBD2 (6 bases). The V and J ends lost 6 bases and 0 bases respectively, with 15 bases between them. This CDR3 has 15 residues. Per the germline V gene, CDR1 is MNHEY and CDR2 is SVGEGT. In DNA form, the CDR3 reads TGTGCCAGCAGCCCCGAGCGGGTGATCTCCTACGAGCAGTACTTC. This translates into CASSPERVISYEQYF.

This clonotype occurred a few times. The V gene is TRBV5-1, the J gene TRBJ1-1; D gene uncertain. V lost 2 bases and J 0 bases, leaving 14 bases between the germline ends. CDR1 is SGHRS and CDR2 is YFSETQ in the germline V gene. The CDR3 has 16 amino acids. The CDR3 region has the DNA TGCGCCAGCAGCTTCGGCCTCGGCGGCATGAACACTGAAGCTTTCTTT. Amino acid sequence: CASSFGLGGMNTEAFF.

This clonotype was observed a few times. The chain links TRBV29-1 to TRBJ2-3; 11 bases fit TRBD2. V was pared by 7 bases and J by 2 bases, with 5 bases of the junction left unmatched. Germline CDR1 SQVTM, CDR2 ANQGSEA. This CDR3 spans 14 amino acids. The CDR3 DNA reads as TGCAGCGCCGATAGCGGGGGGGCCACAGATACGCAGTATTTT. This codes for CSADSGGATDTQYF.

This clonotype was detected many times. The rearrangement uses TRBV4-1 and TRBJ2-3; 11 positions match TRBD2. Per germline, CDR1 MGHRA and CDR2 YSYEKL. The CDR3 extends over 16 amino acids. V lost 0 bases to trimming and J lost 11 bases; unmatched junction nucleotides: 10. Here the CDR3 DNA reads TGCGCCAGCAGCCAAGAAAATCGGCTAGCGGGGGGCGGGCAGTATTTT. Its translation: CASSQENRLAGGGQYF.

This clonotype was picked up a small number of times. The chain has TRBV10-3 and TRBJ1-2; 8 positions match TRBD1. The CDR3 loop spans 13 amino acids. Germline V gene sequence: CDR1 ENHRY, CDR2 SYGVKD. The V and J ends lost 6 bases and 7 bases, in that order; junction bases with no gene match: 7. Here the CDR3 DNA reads TGTGCCATCAGGGAGACAGGGGATACTGGCTACACCTTC. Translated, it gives CAIRETGDTGYTF.

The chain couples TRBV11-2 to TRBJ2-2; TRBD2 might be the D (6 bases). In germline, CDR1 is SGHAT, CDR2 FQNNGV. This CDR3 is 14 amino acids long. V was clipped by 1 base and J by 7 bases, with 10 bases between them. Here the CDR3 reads CASSLGGAGGELFF. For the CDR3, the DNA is TGTGCCAGCAGCTTAGGCGGGGCTGGCGGGGAGCTGTTTTTT.

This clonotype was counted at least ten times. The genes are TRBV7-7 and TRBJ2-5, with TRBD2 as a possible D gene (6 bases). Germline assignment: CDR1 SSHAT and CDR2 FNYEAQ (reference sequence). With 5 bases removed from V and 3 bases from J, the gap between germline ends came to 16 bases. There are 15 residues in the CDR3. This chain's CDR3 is CASSRSGTPEETQYF. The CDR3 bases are TGTGCCAGCAGCCGATCCGGGACTCCCGAAGAGACCCAGTACTTC.